Listed here are 10 T cell receptor beta chains from one sample, sequenced in a study of T cell responses to AZD1222 COVID-19 vaccine (dated by TCRdb to about 2021). Libraries were constructed by the immunoSEQ multiplex PCR assay. Not all clones reach the TCRdb copy of this immuneACCESS table, which keeps in-frame sequences only. Checked studies attribute under half of the gap to unresolved V genes and leave the rest unexplained. The sample has about 150,000 clones on record, roughly nine tenths of them singletons. Together, the top ten hold less than 3.5% of the sample. Interpreted using the paper, the time point label stands for: baseline before first vaccination. Specimen: peripheral blood, collected on day 0 of AZD1222 vaccination. The receptors come from an adult in good health.

The V and J genes are TRBV29-1 and TRBJ2-1, with TRBD2 matching over 8 bases. In germline, CDR1 is SQVTM, CDR2 ANQGSEA. V was clipped by 4 bases and J by 3 bases; unmatched bases: 2. The CDR3 runs to 13 residues. CDR3 in DNA: TGCAGCGTTGTTAGCGGGGTCTACAATGAGCAGTTCTTC. Amino acids: CSVVSGVYNEQFF.

The chain carries TRBV5-1 and TRBJ1-2; D is ambiguous. V lost 5 bases to trimming and J lost 2 bases, with 7 bases between them. Germline-derived CDR1 and CDR2 are SGHRS and YFSETQ. This CDR3 has 12 amino acids. CDR3 sequence (DNA): TGCGCCAGCAGTCAAAACAACTATGGCTACACCTTC. Protein sequence: CASSQNNYGYTF.

This clone was detected only once. The V call is TRBV3-1 (or the pseudogene TRBV3-2), the J call TRBJ2-7, with D perhaps matching TRBD1 (7 bases). Trimming stripped 3 bases from V and 2 bases from J, with 11 bases between. This CDR3 contains 14 residues. Germline CDR1 reads LGHDT; CDR2 reads YNNKEL (reference sequence). The CDR3 region is CASSHGRGAYEQYF. The CDR3 region has the DNA TGTGCCAGCAGCCACGGCAGGGGGGCCTACGAGCAGTACTTC.

The gene calls are TRBV19 and TRBJ2-7; 11 bases are a match to TRBD1. The CDR3 is 15 amino acids. Trimming took 3 bases from V and 6 from J; bases not matched to a gene: 7. Germline V gene sequence: CDR1 LNHDA, CDR2 SQIVND (reference sequence). The CDR3 DNA is TGTGCCAGTAGTATCTCCGGGACAGGGGGTTCCGAGCAGTACTTC. Translation: CASSISGTGGSEQYF. Looking up the rest from reference TRBV19 and TRBJ2-7 gives the full variable domain: DGGITQSPKYLFRKEGQNVTLSCEQNLNHDAMYWYRQDPGQGLRLIYYSQIVNDFQKGDIAEGYSVSREKKESFPLTVTSAQKNPTAFYLCASSISGTGGSEQYFGPGTRLTVT.

The CDR3 DNA sequence: TGTGCCAGCTCACCACCGGGGAGTGTGGGAACTGAAGCTTTCTTT. It is translated as CASSPPGSVGTEAFF. The gene calls are TRBV18 and TRBJ1-1; no definite D call. The CDR3 consists of 15 residues. The germline CDR1 and CDR2 sequences are KGHSH and LQKENI. The V and J ends lost 0 bases and 5 bases respectively, with 13 bases between them.

The CDR3 here is CASSSSLNTEAFF. CDR3 nucleotides: TGTGCCAGCAGCTCAAGCCTGAACACTGAAGCTTTCTTT. The chain carries TRBV7-9 and TRBJ1-1; no firm D call. The CDR3 totals 13 residues. The V end was cut by 4 bases, the J end by 0 bases, with 6 bases between. CDR1 is SEHNR and CDR2 is FQNEAQ in the germline V gene (reference sequence).

V usage is TRBV3-1 (or the pseudogene TRBV3-2) and J usage is TRBJ1-1; 9 positions agree with TRBD1. The ends lost 5 bases at V and 12 bases at J; junction bases unmatched: 4. This CDR3 is built from 11 residues. Germline CDR1 is LGHDT and CDR2 is YNNKEL (reference sequence). The CDR3 reads CASSTGGVTFF. The CDR3 DNA reads as TGTGCCAGCAGCACAGGGGGCGTAACTTTCTTT.

The chain joins TRBV2 to TRBJ1-1; TRBD1 aligns across 9 bases. The germline CDR1 and CDR2 sequences are SNHLY and FYNNEI. V was clipped by 6 bases and J by 4 bases; unmatched bases: 9. The CDR3 runs to 15 residues. Here the CDR3 reads CASSISDRGGTEAFF. The DNA for the CDR3 is TGTGCCAGCAGCATCTCAGACAGGGGGGGCACTGAAGCTTTCTTT.

The chain is built from TRBV25-1 and TRBJ1-5; D is ambiguous. Per the germline V gene, CDR1 is MGHDK and CDR2 is SYGVNS. The CDR3 runs to 16 residues. Trimming cost V 4 bases and J 3 bases, with 16 bases left between them. The CDR3 loop reads CASSARTWGNNQPQHF. The DNA for the CDR3 is TGTGCCAGCAGTGCCAGGACGTGGGGAAACAATCAGCCCCAGCATTTT.

The chain is built from TRBV7-2 and TRBJ2-7; the match to TRBD1 covers 11 bases. Germline CDR1 reads SGHTA; CDR2 reads FQGNSA. The CDR3 sequence is 14 residues long. V trimming: 5 bases; J trimming: 5 bases; junction bases outside the gene matches: 5. The CDR3 spells CASSPGQGVDEQYF. The CDR3 DNA sequence: TGTGCCAGCAGCCCGGGACAGGGGGTCGACGAGCAGTACTTC.